Sequencing of this T cell receptor (beta chain) was carried out in a study of T cells after yellow fever vaccination. V was shortened by 5 bases and J by 5 bases, with 12 bases between the two germline ends. Germline CDR1 SGHVS, CDR2 FQNEAQ. The CDR3 is 13 residues long. Study-level findings and limits: Any FACS-sorted repertoire could hold abundant clonotypes that contaminate it from the bulk population. Overlap between CD4 and CD8 compartments was detected for a small share of clonotypes.

This clonotype was observed at least ten times. Via MiXCR, TCRdb re-called the 5' RACE reads, giving one row per CDR3 protein. The table lists about 26,000 distinct CDR3 sequences, 4.5% of them singletons. The specimen was PBMCs, either bulk or a sorted T-cell subset (CD4+, CD8+, memory, or dextramer-sorted; not recorded which), collected on the day of the yellow fever booster vaccination. The rearrangement uses TRBV7-8 and TRBJ2-5; a weak D match, TRBD2 (5 bases). The clonotype was recovered from a man in his late teens or twenties who received the YFV17D yellow fever vaccine. CDR3 loop: CASSPTSGETQYF. The DNA of the CDR3 is TGTGCCAGCAGCCCAACTAGTGGTGAGACCCAGTACTTC.